The 13 T cell receptor beta chains below come from one sample, sequenced in a study of T-cell memory formation after mild COVID-19. Via MiXCR, TCRdb re-called the 5' RACE reads, giving one row per CDR3 protein. Found here are about 170,000 distinct CDR3 sequences, around 13% of them singletons; the top ten hold roughly 3.3%. Sequenced: PBMCs or a T cell subset sorted from them (not recorded which). The receptor set was obtained from a man between 18 and 29 years old who had mild COVID-19 (a few samples of this study predate the infection). Cell type and time point are not known.

The table lists this clonotype with a few counts. V usage is TRBV15 and J usage is TRBJ2-7; the D gene could be TRBD1 or TRBD2 (7 bases each). V dropped 5 bases and J dropped 8 bases, with 16 bases sitting between them. Per germline, CDR1 LNHNV and CDR2 YYDKDF (reference sequence). The CDR3 spans 13 residues. This chain's CDR3 is CATSGGEGAQQYF. The DNA of the CDR3 is TGTGCCACCAGCGGGGGGGAGGGGGCGCAGCAGTACTTC.

This clonotype was observed at least ten times. J is TRBJ2-3 and V is TRBV7-8; D possibly corresponds to TRBD2 (6 bases). The length of the CDR3 is 13 residues. V shed 3 bases and J shed 7 bases, with 11 bases lying between them. In germline, CDR1 is SGHVS, CDR2 FQNEAQ. Here the CDR3 reads CASSLGGGNTQYF. CDR3 nucleotides: TGTGCCAGCAGCTTGGGGGGTGGAAATACGCAGTATTTT.

This chain uses TRBV2 with TRBJ2-1; D uncertain. The V end lost 0 bases, the J end lost 6 bases, and 12 bases lay between the germline ends. CDR1 SNHLY and CDR2 FYNNEI come from the germline V gene. The CDR3 has 15 residues. The CDR3 bases are TGTGCCAGCAGTGAAGCGCCAATCCCGCGCAATGAGCAGTTCTTC. Residues: CASSEAPIPRNEQFF.

The chain has TRBV6-5 and TRBJ2-2; no definite D call. CDR3 size: 16 residues. Trimming removed 4 bases from V and 3 bases from J, with 15 bases in between. CDR1 MNHEY and CDR2 SVGAGI come from the germline V gene. The CDR3 region is CASSFGPGRDTGELFF. DNA of the CDR3: TGTGCCAGCAGTTTCGGACCCGGACGAGACACCGGGGAGCTGTTTTTT.

This clonotype was observed a handful of times. The chain joins TRBV6-6 to TRBJ2-3, with D possibly being TRBD1 or TRBD2 (5 bases each). The germline V gene encodes CDR1 MNHNY and CDR2 SVGAGI (reference sequence). Deletions cut 2 bases from V and 5 bases from J, with 14 bases between. The CDR3 spans 15 residues. For the CDR3, the DNA is TGTGCCAGCAGTTACGGGGCGAGTGGGGGAGATACGCAGTATTTT. It specifies CASSYGASGGDTQYF.

The sample holds many counts of this clonotype. The chain uses TRBV25-1 and TRBJ2-5; possibly TRBD1 or TRBD2 for D (6 bases each). CDR3 length: 13 residues. Per the germline V gene, CDR1 is MGHDK and CDR2 is SYGVNS. V was pared by 1 base and J by 6 bases, with 9 bases between. This CDR3 reads CASSEWGAQTQYF. CDR3 sequence (DNA): TGTGCCAGCAGTGAATGGGGGGCGCAGACCCAGTACTTC.

This clonotype was seen a few times. The chain recombines TRBV5-1 with TRBJ2-1; D call uncertain. The CDR3 spans 17 residues. Germline lookup yields CDR1 SGHRS and CDR2 YFSETQ. V lost 0 bases and J 4 bases, leaving 17 bases between the germline ends. CDR3 protein: CASSLGILAVDYNEQFF. CDR3 DNA sequence: TGCGCCAGCAGCTTGGGAATTCTGGCGGTAGATTACAATGAGCAGTTCTTC. The full variable domain, with the rest looked up from reference TRBV5-1 and TRBJ2-1, is KAGVTQTPRYLIKTRGQQVTLSCSPISGHRSVSWYQQTPGQGLQFLFEYFSETQRNKGNFPGRFSGRQFSNSRSEMNVSTLELGDSALYLCASSLGILAVDYNEQFFGPGTRLTVL.

The V gene is TRBV9, the J gene TRBJ2-5; D is ambiguous. Germline loops: CDR1 SGDLS, CDR2 YYNGEE. The CDR3 spans 13 residues. V shed 0 bases and J shed 4 bases, with 7 bases lying between them. The CDR3: CASSVGALETQYF. The CDR3 DNA follows: TGTGCCAGCAGCGTAGGGGCTTTAGAGACCCAGTACTTC.

This clonotype was observed at least ten times. The chain uses TRBV7-9 and TRBJ2-7; 11 bases align to TRBD2. The CDR3 sequence is 16 residues long. The V segment lost 1 base and the J segment 5 bases; nucleotides outside the gene matches: 7. In germline, CDR1 is SEHNR, CDR2 FQNEAQ (reference sequence). Here the CDR3 reads CASSLGPGTSGDEQYF. The CDR3 nucleotides are TGTGCCAGCAGCTTAGGGCCTGGGACTAGCGGCGACGAGCAGTACTTC.

The chain links TRBV5-1 to TRBJ1-1; D remains unclear. This CDR3 has 15 residues. The germline V and J ends were trimmed by 0 bases and 6 bases, with 15 bases remaining between them. Looked up from germline, CDR1 is SGHRS and CDR2 is YFSETQ. CDR3 DNA: TGCGCCAGCAGCTTGGTGACCCGGTACAGCGCTGAAGCTTTCTTT. Residues: CASSLVTRYSAEAFF.

The V and J genes are TRBV27 and TRBJ2-1, with 14 bases lining up with TRBD2. Germline V gene sequence: CDR1 MNHEY, CDR2 SMNVEV (reference sequence). V gave up 3 bases and J gave up 7 bases; unmatched junction bases: 8. The CDR3 spans 17 residues. CDR3 DNA: TGTGCCAGCAGTTTTACCCGACTAGCGGGGGGGCAGAATGAGCAGTTCTTC. Translating gives CASSFTRLAGGQNEQFF.

The V gene is TRBV7-2, the J gene TRBJ2-7; TRBD1 agrees at 10 bases. The CDR3 contains 15 residues. V shed 5 bases and J 6 bases; nucleotides not matched to a gene: 10. CDR1 SGHTA and CDR2 FQGNSA come from the germline V gene. CDR3 region: CASSNPDRGRFEQYF. CDR3 bases: TGTGCCAGCAGCAATCCTGACAGGGGGCGCTTCGAGCAGTACTTC.

This clonotype was observed a few times. The genes are TRBV7-9 and TRBJ1-3, with TRBD1 matching 7 bases. The CDR3 is 12 residues long. Germline values: CDR1 SEHNR, CDR2 FQNEAQ (reference sequence). Trimming took 3 bases from V and 8 from J; bases not matched to a gene: 1. The CDR3 bases are TGTGCCAGCAGCTTCCAGGGGGACACCATATATTTT. Its translation: CASSFQGDTIYF.